A selection of T cell receptor beta chains follows, all from one sample in a study of T-cell memory formation after mild COVID-19. MiXCR, applied by TCRdb to the 5' RACE reads, yields one record per CDR3 protein. The sample contains roughly 600,000 distinct CDR3 sequences, more than 15% of which appear only once. Sequencing used PBMCs or a T cell subset sorted from them (not recorded which). These receptors came from an adult woman who had mild COVID-19 (a few samples of this study predate the infection). Cell type and time point are not known. Each CDR3 is given with its conserved first and last residue. Fields, in order: D gene, clone size, J gene, V gene, CDR3 protein, CDR3 DNA. A D gene is named only where the DNA matches it firmly. Clone size is shown for a subset of rows, as once, few, many or a class of expanded clone.

D: TRBD1; size: NA; J: TRBJ1-1; V: TRBV12-3/TRBV12-4; CDR3: CASSSWTGGNTEAFF; DNA: TGTGCCAGCAGTTCCTGGACAGGGGGGAACACTGAAGCTTTCTTT
D: NA; size: many; J: TRBJ2-7; V: TRBV12-3/TRBV12-4; CDR3: CASSVGGEQYF; DNA: TGTGCCAGCAGTGTGGGTGGCGAGCAGTACTTC
D: NA; size: few; J: TRBJ2-6; V: TRBV19; CDR3: CASSMGRGQANVLTF; DNA: TGTGCCAGTAGTATGGGAAGGGGACAGGCCAACGTCCTGACTTTC
D: TRBD2; size: NA; J: TRBJ2-7; V: TRBV20-1; CDR3: CSATGSGGLLSSYEQYF; DNA: TGCAGTGCCACCGGGAGCGGGGGGTTATTGAGCTCCTACGAGCAGTACTTC
D: TRBD2; size: NA; J: TRBJ2-1; V: TRBV7-9; CDR3: CASSFYIAGAFYNEQFF; DNA: TGTGCCAGCAGCTTCTATATAGCGGGAGCTTTCTACAATGAGCAGTTCTTC
D: TRBD2; size: few; J: TRBJ2-1; V: TRBV20-1; CDR3: CSAPDPAGGPNEQFF; DNA: TGCAGTGCTCCGGACCCAGCGGGGGGGCCTAATGAGCAGTTCTTC
D: NA; size: NA; J: TRBJ1-2; V: TRBV19; CDR3: CASSIDRIPGAGHGYTF; DNA: TGTGCCAGTAGTATAGATCGGATCCCGGGGGCAGGCCATGGCTACACCTTC
D: NA; size: NA; J: TRBJ2-1; V: TRBV13; CDR3: CASSLQAGTYNEQFF; DNA: TGTGCCAGCAGCTTACAGGCGGGAACATACAATGAGCAGTTCTTC
D: NA; size: NA; J: TRBJ2-3; V: TRBV5-6; CDR3: CATHFRWQLGDTQYF; DNA: TGTGCCACCCACTTCCGATGGCAGCTGGGAGATACGCAGTATTTT
D: TRBD2; size: NA; J: TRBJ2-5; V: TRBV7-2; CDR3: CASSRAGLAETQYF; DNA: TGTGCCAGCAGCCGGGCGGGACTAGCAGAGACCCAGTACTTC
D: NA; size: few; J: TRBJ2-1; V: TRBV11-1; CDR3: CASSSGPGNEQFF; DNA: TGTGCCAGCAGTTCCGGACCGGGAAATGAGCAGTTCTTC
D: NA; size: few; J: TRBJ1-1; V: TRBV4-1; CDR3: CASSQDYGEAFF; DNA: TGCGCCAGCAGCCAAGATTATGGGGAAGCTTTCTTT
D: TRBD1; size: many; J: TRBJ2-1; V: TRBV12-3/TRBV12-4; CDR3: CASRPRDSTYNEQFF; DNA: TGTGCCAGCAGACCCCGGGACAGCACGTACAATGAGCAGTTCTTC
D: NA; size: NA; J: TRBJ1-2; V: TRBV20-1; CDR3: CSARELQGRGYTF; DNA: TGCAGTGCTAGAGAACTTCAGGGCCGGGGCTACACCTTC
D: NA; size: NA; J: TRBJ1-5; V: TRBV27; CDR3: CASSPRQTYQPQHF; DNA: TGTGCCAGCAGTCCCAGACAGACCTATCAGCCCCAGCATTTT
D: TRBD2; size: few; J: TRBJ2-3; V: TRBV12-3/TRBV12-4; CDR3: CASSHSSGASTQYF; DNA: TGTGCCAGCAGTCACTCTAGCGGGGCTTCTACGCAGTATTTT
D: TRBD1; size: NA; J: TRBJ2-7; V: TRBV7-3; CDR3: CASSLLGTGPYEQYF; DNA: TGTGCCAGCAGCTTACTTGGGACAGGGCCCTACGAGCAGTACTTC
D: TRBD1; size: few; J: TRBJ2-2; V: TRBV12-3/TRBV12-4; CDR3: CASSPGQGVYPGELFF; DNA: TGTGCCAGCAGCCCAGGACAGGGAGTATATCCCGGGGAGCTGTTTTTT
D: NA; size: few; J: TRBJ2-1; V: TRBV5-1; CDR3: CASTPGPRGNEQFF; DNA: TGCGCCAGCACTCCGGGACCCCGGGGGAATGAGCAGTTCTTC
D: NA; size: few; J: TRBJ2-7; V: TRBV20-1; CDR3: CSAEGLSYEQYF; DNA: TGCAGTGCTGAGGGGCTCTCCTACGAGCAGTACTTC
D: NA; size: NA; J: TRBJ1-1; V: TRBV29-1; CDR3: CSVAKNTEAFF; DNA: TGCAGCGTTGCGAAGAACACTGAAGCTTTCTTT
D: NA; size: NA; J: TRBJ2-3; V: TRBV24-1; CDR3: CATDEGAGDTQYF; DNA: TGTGCCACCGATGAGGGAGCTGGAGATACGCAGTATTTT
D: NA; size: many; J: TRBJ2-5; V: TRBV7-8; CDR3: CASSLEGQETQYF; DNA: TGTGCCAGCAGCTTAGAAGGACAAGAGACCCAGTACTTC
D: NA; size: few; J: TRBJ1-1; V: TRBV9; CDR3: CASSVAATMNTEAFF; DNA: TGTGCCAGCAGCGTAGCGGCTACCATGAACACTGAAGCTTTCTTT
D: TRBD1; size: NA; J: TRBJ1-2; V: TRBV7-9; CDR3: CASSLDGGRGRTNYGYTF; DNA: TGTGCCAGCAGCTTAGACGGCGGCAGGGGGCGGACTAACTATGGCTACACCTTC
D: TRBD2; size: NA; J: TRBJ2-1; V: TRBV4-3; CDR3: CASSQETSGRWGAGNEQFF; DNA: TGCGCCAGCAGCCAAGAGACTAGCGGGAGATGGGGGGCTGGGAATGAGCAGTTCTTC
D: TRBD1; size: NA; J: TRBJ2-1; V: TRBV30; CDR3: CAWSGTGPEQFF; DNA: TGTGCCTGGAGTGGGACAGGCCCAGAGCAGTTCTTC
D: NA; size: NA; J: TRBJ2-1; V: TRBV7-9; CDR3: CASSSRDERFYNEQFF; DNA: TGTGCCAGCAGCTCGCGAGACGAGCGGTTCTACAATGAGCAGTTCTTC
D: NA; size: few; J: TRBJ1-4; V: TRBV15; CDR3: CATSPQTTNEKLFF; DNA: TGTGCCACCAGTCCCCAAACAACTAATGAAAAACTGTTTTTT
D: NA; size: few; J: TRBJ1-4; V: TRBV7-9; CDR3: CASSSQGVREKLFF; DNA: TGTGCCAGCAGCTCACAGGGCGTTCGTGAAAAACTGTTTTTT
D: TRBD1; size: NA; J: TRBJ1-5; V: TRBV6-2/TRBV6-3; CDR3: CASSPGTASNQPQHF; DNA: TGTGCCAGCAGCCCCGGGACAGCGAGCAATCAGCCCCAGCATTTT
D: NA; size: few; J: TRBJ1-1; V: TRBV5-1; CDR3: CASSFKTSAQMNTEAFF; DNA: TGCGCCAGCAGCTTCAAAACCTCCGCACAGATGAACACTGAAGCTTTCTTT
D: TRBD1; size: NA; J: TRBJ2-5; V: TRBV7-3; CDR3: CASSSPGTGEETQYF; DNA: TGTGCCAGCAGTTCCCCCGGGACAGGCGAAGAGACCCAGTACTTC
D: NA; size: few; J: TRBJ2-1; V: TRBV7-2; CDR3: CASSLSGQTAEFF; DNA: TGTGCCAGCAGCTTATCGGGCCAGACTGCGGAGTTCTTC
D: NA; size: NA; J: TRBJ2-5; V: TRBV6-2/TRBV6-3; CDR3: CASSPSDSHQETQYF; DNA: TGTGCCAGCAGCCCCTCGGACAGCCATCAAGAGACCCAGTACTTC
D: NA; size: few; J: TRBJ2-1; V: TRBV11-2; CDR3: CASSLWDISYNEQFF; DNA: TGTGCCAGCAGCTTATGGGATATCTCCTACAATGAGCAGTTCTTC
D: NA; size: few; J: TRBJ2-3; V: TRBV5-1; CDR3: CASRMEEPLTDTQYF; DNA: TGCGCCAGCAGAATGGAGGAGCCGTTAACAGATACGCAGTATTTT
D: NA; size: once; J: TRBJ2-3; V: TRBV9; CDR3: CASSVLSTSLDTQYF; DNA: TGTGCCAGCAGCGTATTATCGACTAGTCTGGATACGCAGTATTTT
D: NA; size: few; J: TRBJ2-5; V: TRBV5-6; CDR3: CASSRIGQSQETQYF; DNA: TGTGCCAGCAGTAGGATCGGACAGAGCCAAGAGACCCAGTACTTC
D: NA; size: NA; J: TRBJ1-2; V: TRBV5-6; CDR3: CASSLDLQDPGYTF; DNA: TGTGCCAGCAGCTTGGACCTACAGGACCCTGGCTACACCTTC
D: TRBD1; size: few; J: TRBJ1-1; V: TRBV4-1; CDR3: CASSQIGTGDTEAFF; DNA: TGCGCCAGCAGCCAGATCGGGACAGGGGACACTGAAGCTTTCTTT
D: TRBD1; size: NA; J: TRBJ2-7; V: TRBV20-1; CDR3: CSARFRDRLTEQYF; DNA: TGCAGTGCTAGATTCCGGGACAGGCTCACCGAGCAGTACTTC
D: NA; size: few; J: TRBJ1-5; V: TRBV6-1; CDR3: CASSLHAYSNQPQHF; DNA: TGTGCCAGCAGTTTGCATGCCTATAGCAATCAGCCCCAGCATTTT
D: TRBD2; size: NA; J: TRBJ2-1; V: TRBV6-2/TRBV6-3; CDR3: CASSYEREPNEQFF; DNA: TGTGCCAGCAGTTACGAGCGGGAGCCGAATGAGCAGTTCTTC
D: NA; size: few; J: TRBJ1-6; V: TRBV6-5; CDR3: CASSTGGGSYNSPLHF; DNA: TGTGCCAGCAGTACTGGTGGAGGGTCCTATAATTCACCCCTCCACTTT
D: TRBD1; size: NA; J: TRBJ1-5; V: TRBV29-1; CDR3: CSVAQGADQPQHF; DNA: TGCAGCGTTGCCCAGGGGGCTGATCAGCCCCAGCATTTT
D: NA; size: NA; J: TRBJ1-1; V: TRBV6-6; CDR3: CASSYSLGYTEAFF; DNA: TGTGCCAGCAGTTACAGCCTTGGCTACACTGAAGCTTTCTTT
D: NA; size: NA; J: TRBJ1-4; V: TRBV19; CDR3: CASSTSGRATNEKLFF; DNA: TGTGCCAGTAGTACATCAGGGAGAGCAACTAATGAAAAACTGTTTTTT
D: NA; size: few; J: TRBJ2-1; V: TRBV5-1; CDR3: CASSSYPVRLGSYNEQFF; DNA: TGCGCCAGCAGCTCCTACCCCGTGAGACTGGGCTCCTACAATGAGCAGTTCTTC